A selection of T cell receptor beta chains follows, all from one sample in a study of early T cells in non-severe SARS-CoV-2 infection. Each CDR3 protein gets one entry after TCRdb re-called the 5' RACE reads with MiXCR. The sample records about 61,000 distinct CDR3 sequences, approximately 12% being singletons. The source was whole blood, collected at baseline. All receptors derive from an adult who was a healthcare worker with PCR-confirmed SARS-CoV-2 infection or an uninfected control (not recorded which). The donor label of this sample is uncertain. Both conserved end residues are part of each CDR3. The D gene is left open where the match is weak. Some rows have no size entry. The others give once, few or many, or a class for an expanded clone.

.	TRBV6-6	.	TRBJ1-5	CASREQSFSNQPQHF	TGTGCCAGCAGGGAACAGAGCTTTAGCAATCAGCCCCAGCATTTT
TRBD1	TRBV4-1	.	TRBJ1-3	CASSQRISPRQGPDTIYF	TGCGCCAGCAGCCAACGTATTAGTCCGAGACAGGGGCCGGACACCATATATTTT
TRBD2	TRBV27	many	TRBJ2-1	CASSPRWLAGGRGINEQFF	TGTGCCAGCAGCCCGAGGTGGCTAGCGGGGGGGCGTGGTATCAATGAGCAGTTCTTC
.	TRBV20-1	many	TRBJ2-3	CSANSGGAGTDTQYF	TGCAGTGCTAATAGCGGAGGCGCTGGCACAGATACGCAGTATTTT
.	TRBV4-2	many	TRBJ1-1	CASSLGRENTEAFF	TGTGCCAGCAGCCTGGGGCGGGAGAACACTGAAGCTTTCTTT
.	TRBV15	few	TRBJ2-1	CATSITDSPHNEQFF	TGTGCCACCAGCATCACAGACAGTCCCCACAATGAGCAGTTCTTC
.	TRBV3-1	few	TRBJ2-3	CASSPQETDTQYF	TGTGCCAGCAGCCCCCAAGAAACAGATACGCAGTATTTT
TRBD1	TRBV19	.	TRBJ1-4	CASSMRGPRTNEKLFF	TGTGCCAGTAGTATGAGGGGGCCACGGACTAATGAAAAACTGTTTTTT
TRBD1	TRBV2	few	TRBJ1-4	CASSEGTGNEKLFF	TGTGCCAGCAGTGAAGGGACAGGGAACGAAAAACTGTTTTTT
.	TRBV28	few	TRBJ2-3	CASSHGPRPFEYF	TGTGCCAGCAGCCACGGACCGCGCCCGTTTGAGTATTTT